Listed here are 32 T cell receptor beta chains from one sample, sequenced in a study of shared clonotypes between healthy human individuals. Naive CD8 cells, CD45RO-negative and positively selected for CCR7, excluded terminally differentiated effector memory CD45RA+ cells. Sequencing was performed with immunoSEQ multiplex PCR; in TCRdb, only in-frame clones are kept and a portion is missing. The profile shows some 1,900,000 clones, approximately 95% of them singletons. The specimen was naive CD8+ T cells sorted from blood. These receptors were taken from a man in his late teens or twenties in good health.

This chain uses TRBV2 with TRBJ1-1; perhaps TRBD1 as D (5 bases). The germline V gene has CDR1 SNHLY and CDR2 FYNNEI. The CDR3 extends over 17 amino acids. Trimming took off 1 base at V and 7 bases at J, with 22 bases between the two ends. The CDR3 nucleotides read TGTGCCAGCAGTGAAGTCGCATGGGGGGGTTCAGCGAATGAAGCTTTCTTT. It is translated as CASSEVAWGGSANEAFF.

This sequence joins TRBV4-1 and TRBJ2-5, with TRBD2 matching over 8 bases. Unmatched junction bases numbered 16, after V lost 4 bases and J lost 0 bases. Germline V lookup: CDR1 MGHRA, CDR2 YSYEKL. CDR3 length: 19 residues. The CDR3 DNA reads TGCGCCAGCAGCCCCCTTACAGATGAGCGGGGGTATCACCAAGAGACCCAGTACTTC. Translating gives CASSPLTDERGYHQETQYF.

The rearrangement uses TRBV6-5 and TRBJ2-2; D perhaps matches TRBD2 (6 bases). The CDR3 extends over 15 amino acids. V lost 0 bases and J lost 6, with 11 bases in between. Germline CDR1 is MNHEY and CDR2 is SVGAGI. The CDR3 is CASSYSPSVPGELFF. In DNA, the CDR3 is TGTGCCAGCAGTTACTCACCTAGCGTGCCCGGGGAGCTGTTTTTT.

This chain joins TRBV7-9 and TRBJ2-2; 7 nucleotides line up with TRBD2. CDR3 size: 18 residues. Germline values: CDR1 SEHNR, CDR2 FQNEAQ (reference sequence). J was trimmed by 1 base and V by 6 bases; bases with no gene match: 14. The CDR3 DNA sequence: TGTGCCAGCAGTAGTTTTGGGGGACTATTCTTGAACACCGGGGAGCTGTTTTTT. Residues: CASSSFGGLFLNTGELFF.

V is TRBV4-1 and J is TRBJ1-1; tentatively, D is TRBD1 (5 bases). Germline V CDR1 and CDR2: MGHRA, YSYEKL. The CDR3 loop spans 15 amino acids. The V end was cut by 0 bases, the J end by 12 bases, with 20 bases between. The CDR3 DNA is TGCGCCAGCAGCCAAGAGGAACGGGGCCGCCCCGGGACTTTCTTT. Amino acid sequence: CASSQEERGRPGTFF.

This chain links TRBV9 with TRBJ2-7, with 10 bases matching TRBD1. Per germline, CDR1 SGDLS and CDR2 YYNGEE. V was pared by 4 bases and J by 5 bases, with 12 bases of the junction left unmatched. The CDR3 runs to 16 residues. CDR3 loop: CASSPRAGTGDDEQYF. The DNA for the CDR3 is TGTGCCAGCAGCCCTCGGGCCGGGACAGGGGACGACGAGCAGTACTTC. The full variable domain, in which reference TRBV9 and TRBJ2-7 provide the parts outside the CDR3, is DSGVTQTPKHLITATGQRVTLRCSPRSGDLSVYWYQQSLDQGLQFLIQYYNGEERAKGNILERFSAQQFPDLHSELNLSSLELGDSALYFCASSPRAGTGDDEQYFGPGTRLTVT.

The chain uses TRBV29-1 and TRBJ1-1; D call uncertain. Trimming cost V 4 bases and J 7 bases, with 13 bases left between them. Germline V gene data show CDR1 as SQVTM and CDR2 as ANQGSEA. The CDR3 is 12 amino acids. As DNA, the CDR3 is TGCAGCGTTGCTGCTGGGGAGAATGAAGCTTTCTTT. Translated: CSVAAGENEAFF.

This chain uses TRBV6-1 with TRBJ1-2; no definite D call. Looked up from germline, CDR1 is MNHNS and CDR2 is SASEGT. The CDR3 consists of 15 residues. Trimming took 0 bases from V and 3 from J, leaving 11 bases between them. Here the CDR3 DNA reads TGTGCCAGCAGTGAAGCGCGGGTAGATCACTATGGCTACACCTTC. It encodes CASSEARVDHYGYTF.

J is TRBJ2-7 and V is TRBV4-1; 9 bases line up with TRBD1. Unmatched junction bases numbered 7, after V lost 2 bases and J lost 11 bases. Germline V lookup: CDR1 MGHRA, CDR2 YSYEKL. The CDR3 sequence is 13 residues long. CDR3 residues: CASSQKGTGHKYF. CDR3 sequence (DNA): TGCGCCAGCAGCCAAAAAGGGACAGGGCATAAGTACTTC.

This chain joins TRBV6-1 and TRBJ2-7; TRBD2 matches 9 bases. This CDR3 is 16 amino acids long. Unmatched junction bases numbered 7, after V lost 2 bases and J lost 2 bases. Germline V gives CDR1 MNHNS, CDR2 SASEGT. This CDR3 reads CASSEHFSGRTYEQYF. The CDR3 nucleotides read TGTGCCAGCAGTGAACACTTTAGCGGGAGAACCTACGAGCAGTACTTC.

This rearrangement joins TRBV13 to TRBJ2-1; 10 positions agree with TRBD1. V trimming: 5 bases; J trimming: 13 bases; junction bases outside the gene matches: 8. The CDR3 runs to 13 residues. Germline V lookup: CDR1 PRHDT, CDR2 FYEKMQ (reference sequence). CDR3 coding DNA: TGTGCCAGCAGCGACCCGACAGGGGGCTTTCAGTTCTTC. Protein: CASSDPTGGFQFF.

This clone was recorded once. This chain uses TRBV25-1 with TRBJ2-5; D possibly corresponds to TRBD1 (6 bases). V dropped 1 base and J dropped 1 base, with 13 bases sitting between them. The CDR3 runs 16 residues. Germline V gene sequence: CDR1 MGHDK, CDR2 SYGVNS. Written as DNA, the CDR3 is TGTGCCAGCAGTGAATGGGGGACACGGGCCCAAGAGACCCAGTACTTC. Translated: CASSEWGTRAQETQYF.

The rearrangement links TRBV9 to TRBJ2-7; a weak D match, TRBD2 (7 bases). The length of the CDR3 is 14 residues. Trimming pared 0 bases from V and 5 bases from J, leaving 12 bases between. CDR1 and CDR2 (germline): SGDLS, YYNGEE. The CDR3 spells CASSVGPGGHEQYF. DNA for the CDR3: TGTGCCAGCAGCGTAGGCCCGGGGGGCCACGAGCAGTACTTC.

The chain couples TRBV19 to TRBJ2-7, with 7 bases that match TRBD1. V trimming: 6 bases; J trimming: 1 base; junction bases outside the gene matches: 6. This CDR3 has 14 amino acids. CDR1 and CDR2 from the germline V gene are LNHDA and SQIVND (reference sequence). The CDR3 sequence: CASRKTGESYEQYF. The DNA for the CDR3 is TGTGCCAGTAGGAAAACAGGGGAATCCTACGAGCAGTACTTC.

V gene TRBV4-3 combines with J gene TRBJ2-7; unclear D gene. Deletions cut 2 bases from V and 2 bases from J, with 7 bases between. This CDR3 region has 13 residues. Per the germline V gene, CDR1 is LGHNA and CDR2 is YSLEER. The DNA for the CDR3 is TGCGCCAGCAGCCAATTTATGGCCTACGAGCAGTACTTC. Translated, it gives CASSQFMAYEQYF.

This chain joins TRBV25-1 and TRBJ1-1, with D unclear. The CDR3 covers 14 residues. V shed 4 bases and J shed 4 bases, with 13 bases lying between them. Germline V gene data show CDR1 as MGHDK and CDR2 as SYGVNS. The CDR3, as DNA: TGTGCCAGCAGTGGGGTAGGGAGGTTCACTGAAGCTTTCTTT. This sequence encodes CASSGVGRFTEAFF.

The chain couples TRBV7-9 to TRBJ1-1, with D unresolved. V lost 7 bases, J lost 11 bases, and 20 bases lay in between. CDR1 and CDR2 (germline): SEHNR, FQNEAQ (reference sequence). The CDR3 extends over 13 amino acids. CDR3 sequence reads: CASTSDGVGVAFF. CDR3 DNA: TGTGCCAGCACCTCCGATGGAGTTGGGGTTGCTTTCTTT.

This chain connects TRBV25-1 to TRBJ1-2; D is undetermined. The CDR3 runs 14 residues. The V end was cut by 4 bases, the J end by 0 bases, with 9 bases between. Germline-derived CDR1 and CDR2 are MGHDK and SYGVNS. In nucleotides, the CDR3 is TGTGCCAGCAGTGGAACAGAGACTAACTATGGCTACACCTTC. The encoded protein is CASSGTETNYGYTF.

The CDR3 DNA reads as TGTGCCAGCAGCCCACTAGCGGAGCTCTACGAGCAGTACTTC. Encoded protein: CASSPLAELYEQYF. This rearrangement joins TRBV14 to TRBJ2-7; 8 bases line up with TRBD2. The V gene's germline CDR1 is SGHDN and CDR2 FVKESK. This CDR3 is built from 14 residues. V lost 4 bases to trimming and J lost 3 bases; unmatched junction nucleotides: 5.

The chain couples TRBV10-3 to TRBJ1-2; 10 bases are a match to TRBD1. This CDR3 has 16 residues. J was trimmed by 1 base and V by 11 bases; bases with no gene match: 13. The germline V gene has CDR1 ENHRY and CDR2 SYGVKD. The CDR3 sequence: CAARDRGPIINYGYTF. The CDR3 DNA reads as TGTGCCGCCCGGGACAGGGGCCCCATAATTAACTATGGCTACACCTTC.

A word on this clone: Other DNA sequences of this sample code for an identical CDR3. The chain has TRBV27 and TRBJ1-2, with D possibly being TRBD1 (5 bases). The ends were cut back, 0 bases at V and 7 bases at J, with 9 bases in the middle. Germline lookup yields CDR1 MNHEY and CDR2 SMNVEV (reference sequence). The CDR3 covers 13 residues. CDR3 protein: CASSLSSGGGYTF. CDR3 bases: TGTGCCAGCAGTTTATCATCCGGGGGTGGCTACACCTTC.

The rearrangement links TRBV7-3 to TRBJ2-1, with TRBD1 matching over 8 bases. There are 16 residues in the CDR3. J lost 9 bases, V lost 5 bases, and 15 bases had no gene match. In germline, CDR1 is SGHTA, CDR2 FQGTGA. CDR3 in amino acids: CASSPLGQGRWGEQFF. DNA of the CDR3: TGTGCCAGCAGCCCCCTAGGACAGGGAAGGTGGGGTGAGCAGTTCTTC.

The V gene is TRBV30, the J gene TRBJ1-1; D is unclear. The CDR3 has 11 residues. V lost 2 bases and J 7 bases, leaving 8 bases between the germline ends. CDR1 and CDR2 from the germline V gene are GTSNPN and SVGIG (reference sequence). CDR3 nucleotides: TGTGCCTGGAGTCCGGACGGTGAAGCTTTCTTT. Protein product: CAWSPDGEAFF. The full variable domain, its missing parts supplied by reference TRBV30 and TRBJ1-1, is SQTIHQWPATLVQPVGSPLSLECTVEGTSNPNLYWYRQAAGRGLQLLFYSVGIGQISSEVPQNLSASRPQDRQFILSSKKLLLSDSGFYLCAWSPDGEAFFGQGTRLTVV.

The CDR3 spells CASSFASGVGEQFF. The CDR3 DNA is TGTGCCAGCAGTTTTGCTAGCGGGGTCGGTGAGCAGTTCTTC. The J gene is TRBJ2-1, the V gene TRBV28; 9 bases fit TRBD2. From germline, CDR1 is MDHEN and CDR2 SYDVKM. The CDR3 runs 14 residues. V shed 3 bases and J 9 bases; nucleotides not matched to a gene: 6.

The rearrangement joins TRBV6-5 to TRBJ2-2, with D hard to call. CDR3 length: 13 residues. Trimming pared 6 bases from V and 7 bases from J, leaving 12 bases between. The germline gives CDR1 MNHEY, CDR2 SVGAGI. The CDR3 nucleotides read TGTGCCAGCAGCCAACTGGTGGACGGGGAGCTGTTTTTT. It encodes CASSQLVDGELFF.

The V call is TRBV27, the J call TRBJ2-7; the D is unclear. Germline V gene lookup returns CDR1 MNHEY and CDR2 SMNVEV (reference sequence). Between the trimmed V and J ends, which lost 3 bases and 2 bases, there was a span of 17 bases. CDR3 length equals 16 residues. For the CDR3, the DNA is TGTGCCAGCAGTTTTGGTCCCGGAGACACAGCCTACGAGCAGTACTTC. This encodes CASSFGPGDTAYEQYF.

This chain's CDR3 is CASSLLTSGGQGDEQFF. CDR3 coding DNA: TGTGCCAGCAGTTTACTTACTAGCGGGGGCCAGGGCGATGAGCAGTTCTTC. The V gene is TRBV27, the J gene TRBJ2-1; 11 bases line up with TRBD2. The V and J ends lost 2 bases and 8 bases, in that order; junction bases with no gene match: 11. Germline-derived CDR1 and CDR2 are MNHEY and SMNVEV (reference sequence). The CDR3 runs 17 residues.

Note on this clone: The same CDR3 can be traced to other DNA sequences in this sample. This chain links TRBV6-1 with TRBJ1-5; 9 nucleotides line up with TRBD1. J lost 0 bases, V lost 4 bases, and 4 bases had no gene match. This CDR3 contains 16 residues. Germline CDR1 MNHNS, CDR2 SASEGT. The CDR3 region has the DNA TGTGCCAGCAGTGTGGACAGGGGATATAGCAATCAGCCCCAGCATTTT. This translates into CASSVDRGYSNQPQHF.

The chain is built from TRBV10-2 and TRBJ2-3; TRBD1 agrees at 9 bases. The junction had 9 bases not matched to a gene; V was cut back by 5 bases and J by 3 bases. The CDR3 is 16 residues long. Germline loops: CDR1 WSHSY, CDR2 SAAADI. The CDR3, as DNA: TGCGCCAGCAGTCCCGCCCGGGACAGGGTGACAGATACGCAGTATTTT. It yields the protein CASSPARDRVTDTQYF.

The V call is TRBV10-3, the J call TRBJ1-2, with 8 positions matching TRBD1. Germline lookup yields CDR1 ENHRY and CDR2 SYGVKD. With V trimmed by 2 bases and J by 7 bases, 9 bases remained unmatched. The CDR3 contains 15 residues. CDR3 sequence: CAISEKATGEIGYTF. The CDR3 coding sequence is TGTGCCATCAGTGAGAAAGCGACAGGGGAGATTGGCTACACCTTC.

This chain joins TRBV5-1 and TRBJ2-1, with D possibly TRBD2 on 6 matching bases. Germline V gene lookup returns CDR1 SGHRS and CDR2 YFSETQ. The CDR3 has 15 residues. The V gene lost 3 bases and the J gene lost 0 bases, with 10 bases spanning the gap. CDR3 residues: CASSWDLSSYNEQFF. The CDR3 DNA sequence: TGCGCCAGCAGCTGGGACTTAAGCTCCTACAATGAGCAGTTCTTC. Together with reference TRBV5-1 and TRBJ2-1, the CDR3 gives the full variable domain: KAGVTQTPRYLIKTRGQQVTLSCSPISGHRSVSWYQQTPGQGLQFLFEYFSETQRNKGNFPGRFSGRQFSNSRSEMNVSTLELGDSALYLCASSWDLSSYNEQFFGPGTRLTVL.

The gene calls are TRBV7-9 and TRBJ2-5, with 10 positions matching TRBD2. Germline values: CDR1 SEHNR, CDR2 FQNEAQ (reference sequence). There are 17 residues in the CDR3. V was clipped by 4 bases and J by 2 bases; unmatched bases: 10. Here the CDR3 reads CASSSILSGGAQETQYF. The CDR3 nucleotides are TGTGCCAGCAGCTCGATTCTAAGCGGGGGGGCGCAAGAGACCCAGTACTTC.